The sequence of this TCR beta chain was determined in a study of vaccination and CD4 T cells after COVID-19. General study findings and limits: Analysis of convalescent patients found that 304 of 307 vaccine-specific clones were spike mono-reactive.

Sequenced with the Oncomine TCR Beta short-read assay was DNA taken from cultured CD4+ T cells. Genomic DNA extraction was carried out from cultured CD4+ T cells. A single record per CDR3 protein comes from TCRdb applying MiXCR to the PCR reads. The table lists roughly 5,200 distinct CDR3 sequences, about 19% of them singletons. As regards this clonotype: What it binds is unknown.

The CDR3 sequence is 16 residues long. CDR1 is SGHTS, CDR2 YDEGEE, per germline. V gave up 3 bases and J gave up 6 bases; unmatched junction bases: 11. As for treatment: approximately 9-day PBMC culture with coronavirus spike peptide pools or control peptides (ViraFEST assay). PCR positivity was dated March to December 2020, before US Alpha, Beta and Delta variants. Specimen: CD4+ T cells from blood, cultured in vitro. The chain is built from TRBV5-8 and TRBJ2-2, with TRBD1 matching over 7 bases. This receptor was identified in a human donor who had recovered from COVID-19. The CDR3 is CASSYGLQGYAGELFF. CDR3 DNA: TGTGCCAGCAGCTATGGGTTACAGGGGTATGCCGGGGAGCTGTTTTTT.